This T cell receptor (beta chain) was identified in a study of T cells in Graves' hyperthyroidism and ophthalmopathy. The sample holds many counts of this clonotype. Diagnoses were established using clinical symptoms, serum thyroxine and TRAb, thyroid ultrasound and orbital computed tomography. RNA transcripts yielded amplified TCR beta CDR3 regions. HTBI primers drove first-round RT-PCR of the TCR CDR3. Using its own MiXCR run on the multiplex PCR reads, TCRdb lists one record per CDR3 protein. The repertoire has 650,000 to 800,000 distinct CDR3 sequences, roughly 45% of them found once; the top ten carry less than 9%. The CDR3 runs to 16 residues. After removal of 2 bases from V and 4 bases from J, the junction contained 11 bases not matched to a gene. Germline V gene data show CDR1 as SQVTM and CDR2 as ANQGSEA.

The origin of this receptor is an adult man with Graves' disease, either hyperthyroidism or ophthalmopathy (not recorded which). The rearrangement uses TRBV29-1 and TRBJ2-7, with TRBD2 identical over 10 bases. The sample was peripheral blood or thyroid tissue (not recorded which). The CDR3 here is CSVERTSGKYGYEQYF. The CDR3 DNA is TGCAGCGTTGAACGTACTAGCGGGAAGTACGGGTACGAGCAGTACTTC.